The 20 T cell receptor beta chains in this list originate from one sample, sequenced in a study of identical twins. TCRdb analysed the 5' RACE reads with MiXCR anew, one entry per CDR3 protein. The data show roughly 750,000 distinct CDR3 sequences, about 20% seen once. These data were likewise used in another study, on T cells expressing NK-cell markers.

Sequenced sample: PBMCs. These receptors were obtained from a woman between 18 and 29 years old in good health.

The chain employs TRBV29-1 and TRBJ2-7; D is unresolved. Trimming pared 5 bases from V and 0 bases from J, leaving 8 bases between. CDR3 length equals 12 residues. Germline V gives CDR1 SQVTM, CDR2 ANQGSEA. CDR3 sequence (DNA): TGCAGCGTTCTCGACATCTCCTACGAGCAGTACTTC. This translates into CSVLDISYEQYF.

The sample holds a few counts of this clonotype. CDR3 nucleotide sequence: TGTGCCAGCAGTCTCCGACTAGCGATCTCCTACGAGCAGTACTTC. Translating it yields CASSLRLAISYEQYF. V is TRBV12-3 or TRBV12-4 and J is TRBJ2-7; 8 nucleotides agree with TRBD2. With 5 bases clipped from V and 0 bases from J, the junction kept 6 bases outside the gene matches. The CDR3 length is 15 residues.

This clonotype was counted at least ten times. V is TRBV6-1 and J is TRBJ2-4; 11 bases agree with TRBD1. Germline CDR1 and CDR2: MNHNS and SASEGT. The CDR3 is made up of 15 amino acids. V shed 4 bases, J shed 6 bases, and the junction held 5 bases outside the gene matches. The CDR3 region is CASSVGQGAGNIQYF. CDR3 DNA sequence: TGTGCCAGCAGTGTCGGACAGGGGGCTGGAAACATTCAGTACTTC.

This clonotype occurred a few times. The chain uses TRBV9 and TRBJ2-7; no clear D. This CDR3 is 13 amino acids long. Germline CDR1 SGDLS, CDR2 YYNGEE. V was pared by 0 bases and J by 6 bases, with 10 bases between. CDR3 nucleotide sequence: TGTGCCAGCAGCGTAGATGGCAACTCCGAGCAGTACTTC. Its translation is CASSVDGNSEQYF.

This clonotype was observed a few times. The V and J genes are TRBV7-2 and TRBJ1-5; D ambiguous. CDR3 length equals 14 residues. Trimming stripped 2 bases from V and 2 bases from J, with 7 bases between. Looked up from germline, CDR1 is SGHTA and CDR2 is FQGNSA. CDR3 in amino acids: CASSLQTGNQPQHF. In DNA form, the CDR3 reads TGTGCCAGCAGCTTACAAACGGGCAATCAGCCCCAGCATTTT.

The chain uses TRBV6-5 and TRBJ1-2; D is ambiguous. The CDR3 totals 14 residues. CDR1 and CDR2 from the germline V gene are MNHEY and SVGAGI. The V and J ends lost 4 bases and 0 bases respectively, with 9 bases between them. CDR3 bases: TGTGCCAGCAGTTGGACGGTCGCTAACTATGGCTACACCTTC. Translation: CASSWTVANYGYTF.

The chain recombines TRBV18 with TRBJ2-5, with TRBD2 as a possible D gene (5 bases). The CDR3 runs 14 residues. Germline CDR1 KGHSH, CDR2 LQKENI. V lost 1 base, J lost 5 bases, and 11 bases lay in between. The CDR3 nucleotides read TGTGCCAGCTCACCACAGAGGGATCGGGAGACCCAGTACTTC. Amino acids: CASSPQRDRETQYF.

The chain is built from TRBV29-1 and TRBJ1-5; 8 bases agree with TRBD1. Trimming removed 7 bases from V and 7 bases from J; junction bases left unmatched: 9. The CDR3 is made up of 13 amino acids. Germline V gene data show CDR1 as SQVTM and CDR2 as ANQGSEA. This chain's CDR3 is CSAGSTGGQPQHF. DNA of the CDR3: TGCAGCGCCGGTAGTACAGGGGGGCAGCCCCAGCATTTT.

This chain links TRBV6-1 with TRBJ1-6; the match to TRBD1 covers 8 bases. Losses at the gene ends were 4 bases for V and 14 bases for J; bases not matched to a gene: 10. Germline CDR1 and CDR2: MNHNS and SASEGT. This CDR3 has 14 residues. The CDR3 sequence: CASSVDRGGMSLHF. The CDR3 nucleotides are TGTGCCAGCAGTGTAGACAGGGGTGGAATGTCCCTCCACTTT.

This clonotype was found a few times. The chain recombines TRBV12-3 or TRBV12-4 with TRBJ1-5; 11 bases agree with TRBD1. The CDR3 has 17 residues. V dropped 3 bases and J dropped 7; count of bases not matched to a gene: 11. CDR3 sequence: CASSFPGTGGGMQPQHF. DNA of the CDR3: TGTGCCAGCAGTTTCCCCGGGACAGGGGGAGGGATGCAGCCCCAGCATTTT.

There are many counts of this clonotype. This CDR3 is CASSLGGRGSYGYTF. The CDR3 DNA reads as TGTGCCAGCAGCTTGGGAGGGCGCGGCAGCTATGGCTACACCTTC. V is TRBV7-2 and J is TRBJ1-2; D is uncertain. The V gene's germline CDR1 is SGHTA and CDR2 FQGNSA. This CDR3 has 15 residues. Trimming left V 3 bases short and J 4 bases short, with 15 bases between.

J is TRBJ2-2 and V is TRBV5-1; TRBD1 might be the D (5 bases). CDR1 and CDR2 (germline): SGHRS, YFSETQ. The CDR3 runs to 19 residues. Trimming cost V 2 bases and J 7 bases, with 27 bases left between them. The CDR3 sequence: CASSFYHRVLRQGGGELFF. The CDR3 DNA is TGCGCCAGCAGCTTCTACCACCGTGTATTACGGCAGGGCGGCGGGGAGCTGTTTTTT. The variable domain in full, with the rest retrieved from reference TRBV5-1 and TRBJ2-2, is KAGVTQTPRYLIKTRGQQVTLSCSPISGHRSVSWYQQTPGQGLQFLFEYFSETQRNKGNFPGRFSGRQFSNSRSEMNVSTLELGDSALYLCASSFYHRVLRQGGGELFFGEGSRLTVL.

This clonotype was detected only a few times. The rearrangement joins TRBV27 to TRBJ1-1, with D possibly matching TRBD1 (6 bases). This CDR3 contains 18 residues. The germline V and J ends were trimmed by 2 bases and 1 base, with 20 bases remaining between them. Per the germline V gene, CDR1 is MNHEY and CDR2 is SMNVEV (reference sequence). The CDR3: CASSLRPLHSTGNTEAFF. The CDR3 DNA reads as TGTGCCAGCAGTTTACGCCCTTTACATTCGACAGGGAACACTGAAGCTTTCTTT.

This clonotype has just one count. This chain links TRBV12-3 or TRBV12-4 with TRBJ2-1; D not certain. The CDR3 loop spans 12 amino acids. V lost 3 bases, J lost 9 bases, and 9 bases lay in between. CDR3: CASSFGVTEQFF. In DNA, the CDR3 is TGTGCCAGCAGTTTTGGGGTAACTGAGCAGTTCTTC.

The chain links TRBV7-9 to TRBJ2-7, with D uncertain. The CDR3 is 11 amino acids. Trimming left V 5 bases short and J 6 bases short, with 8 bases between. Germline V gene sequence: CDR1 SEHNR, CDR2 FQNEAQ (reference sequence). CDR3 nucleotide sequence: TGTGCCAGCAGCAATAATCTCGAGCAGTACTTC. Protein product: CASSNNLEQYF.

The chain links TRBV6-5 to TRBJ2-7, with 9 nucleotides matching TRBD2. The J segment lost 3 bases and the V segment lost 0 bases, leaving 9 bases of the junction unmatched. Germline V gives CDR1 MNHEY, CDR2 SVGAGI. This CDR3 has 17 residues. In nucleotides, the CDR3 is TGTGCCAGCAGTTACTCGAGAATGACTAGCGGTGGCTACGAGCAGTACTTC. Its translation is CASSYSRMTSGGYEQYF.

The table lists this clonotype with a few counts. The J gene is TRBJ2-1, the V gene TRBV5-5, with 7 bases lining up with TRBD2. CDR1 and CDR2 from the germline V gene are SGHKS and YYEKEE (reference sequence). The CDR3 spans 13 residues. The V gene end was trimmed by 5 bases and the J gene end by 15 bases; junction bases not matched to a gene: 14. The DNA of the CDR3 is TGTGCCAGCAGTCGGGACTATACCTTAGGTGCGTTCTTC. Translation gives CASSRDYTLGAFF. Filled out from reference TRBV5-5 and TRBJ2-1, the complete variable domain reads DAGVTQSPTHLIKTRGQQVTLRCSPISGHKSVSWYQQVLGQGPQFIFQYYEKEERGRGNFPDRFSARQFPNYSSELNVNALLLGDSALYLCASSRDYTLGAFFGPGTRLTVL.

This clonotype has a handful of counts. The V call is TRBV3-1, the J call TRBJ2-7, with D perhaps matching TRBD2 (6 bases). CDR3 length: 15 residues. Germline V gene lookup returns CDR1 LGHDT and CDR2 YNNKEL (reference sequence). V lost 1 base and J 0 bases, leaving 10 bases between the germline ends. The CDR3 is CASSQAGTLSYEQYF. CDR3 DNA: TGTGCCAGCAGCCAAGCCGGGACTCTCTCCTACGAGCAGTACTTC.

This clonotype showed up many times. The chain combines TRBV7-9 with TRBJ2-7; TRBD2 agrees at 10 bases. Germline V CDR1 and CDR2: SEHNR, FQNEAQ (reference sequence). The CDR3 totals 15 residues. Trimming at V came to 5 bases and at J to 2 bases, leaving 6 bases not matched to a gene. CDR3 residues: CASSTSGDGTYEQYF. The DNA for the CDR3 is TGTGCCAGCAGCACTAGCGGGGATGGTACCTACGAGCAGTACTTC.

This clonotype was seen a handful of times. The chain joins TRBV10-3 to TRBJ2-7; D is undetermined. The V gene lost 0 bases and the J gene lost 0 bases, with 9 bases spanning the gap. The germline gives CDR1 ENHRY, CDR2 SYGVKD. This CDR3 spans 15 amino acids. The CDR3 DNA sequence: TGTGCCATCAGTGAGTCTGGGCGTTACTCCTACGAGCAGTACTTC. The encoded protein is CAISESGRYSYEQYF.